The TCR beta chain described here comes from a study of blood T cell repertoires in COVID-19. Germline CDR1 LNHDA, CDR2 SQIVND (reference sequence). The CDR3 runs 14 residues. V was trimmed by 7 bases and J by 2 bases, leaving 14 bases between them. Using immunoSEQ multiplex PCR, the repertoire was profiled, and TCRdb retains in-frame clones only, with some absent. The table has about 100,000 clones, 85% seen once. This TCR was sampled from a man over 45 with active or convalescent COVID-19. V is TRBV19 and J is TRBJ1-2, with unresolved D. Sequenced input: peripheral blood. CDR3 DNA sequence: TGTGCCAGTATCTTCAGGACTGGAAACTATGGCTACACCTTC. It codes for CASIFRTGNYGYTF.